Below, 5 T cell receptor beta chains from the same sample are listed, as sequenced in a study of blood T cell repertoires in COVID-19. Libraries were prepared by immunoSEQ multiplex PCR; TCRdb keeps only in-frame clonotypes and omits some of them. Of 200,000 to 300,000 clones listed, approximately 85% are singletons. The sequenced material came from peripheral blood. All receptors come from a man aged 45-65 years with COVID-19, enrolled during active disease.

V gene TRBV3-1 (or the pseudogene TRBV3-2) combines with J gene TRBJ2-7; D might be TRBD2 (5 bases). The CDR3 spans 15 residues. V shed 5 bases and J shed 0 bases, with 14 bases lying between them. Germline V gene data show CDR1 as LGHDT and CDR2 as YNNKEL (reference sequence). CDR3 nucleotides: TGTGCCAGCAGCTTAACAAGCGGACCCTCCTACGAGCAGTACTTC. This gives the protein CASSLTSGPSYEQYF.

The chain links TRBV19 to TRBJ2-5; TRBD1 matches at 7 bases. The CDR3 has 15 amino acids. V was pared by 4 bases and J by 7 bases, with 12 bases of the junction left unmatched. Germline V gene sequence: CDR1 LNHDA, CDR2 SQIVND (reference sequence). The CDR3 loop is CASSTGQELWGTQYF. Here the CDR3 DNA reads TGTGCCAGTAGTACCGGACAGGAGTTGTGGGGGACCCAGTACTTC.

The rearrangement joins TRBV4-1 to TRBJ1-3, with D possibly matching TRBD1 (5 bases). This CDR3 is 16 amino acids long. Trimming shortened V by 2 bases and J by 1 base, and 12 bases separated the two germline ends. Per germline, CDR1 MGHRA and CDR2 YSYEKL. The CDR3 nucleotides read TGCGCCAGCAGCCAAAAGGGCCGGGGGTCTGGAAACACCATATATTTT. Its protein product is CASSQKGRGSGNTIYF.

The V and J genes are TRBV4-3 and TRBJ2-2; D is ambiguous. CDR1 is LGHNA, CDR2 YSLEER, per germline. This CDR3 has 16 amino acids. Between the trimmed V and J ends, which lost 3 bases and 0 bases, there was a span of 11 bases. The CDR3 DNA sequence: TGCGCCAGCAGCCAGGGCGTTAATACGAACACCGGGGAGCTGTTTTTT. This translates into CASSQGVNTNTGELFF.

The J gene is TRBJ2-7, the V gene TRBV4-3, with TRBD1 identical over 7 bases. The CDR3 is 15 residues long. With V trimmed by 1 base and J by 3 bases, 6 bases remained unmatched. In germline, CDR1 is LGHNA, CDR2 YSLEER. The CDR3 DNA follows: TGCGCCAGCAGCCAAGGAACCAGGGGGATCTACGAGCAGTACTTC. Its translation: CASSQGTRGIYEQYF.